Listed below are T cell receptor beta chains from one sample, sequenced in a study of regulatory T cells in long-lasting Graves disease. TCRdb ran MiXCR on the multiplex PCR reads and lists one entry per CDR3 protein. The repertoire holds a few hundred thousand distinct CDR3 sequences, approximately 15% seen once, with 17% in the top ten. These sequences were also reported in another study, on T cells in Graves' hyperthyroidism and ophthalmopathy.

The sample was peripheral blood mononuclear cells (PBMCs), taken at new diagnosis, from a patient treated with antithyroid drugs. The receptors derive from a woman aged 50 to 60 with Graves disease. Both conserved end residues are part of each CDR3. Each record gives: J gene, clone size, D gene, V gene, CDR3 DNA, CDR3 protein. A D gene is named only where the DNA matches it firmly. Clone sizes are given selectively: once, few, many, or a class where the clone is expanded.

TRBJ1-6 | . | TRBD1 | TRBV5-5 | TGTGCCAGCAGCCCTGGGACAGGGAGCTCCTATAATTCACCCCTCCACTTT | CASSPGTGSSYNSPLHF
TRBJ2-7 | . | . | TRBV5-4 | TGTGCCAGCAGCTGGGGGTCAGGGGGGGAGCAGTACTTC | CASSWGSGGEQYF
TRBJ2-7 | few | . | TRBV28 | TGTGCCCGCAGTTCCCCGTACGAGCAGTACTTC | CARSSPYEQYF
TRBJ2-4 | . | TRBD2 | TRBV4-1 | TGCGCCAGCAGCCAAGTCGTACTAGCGGGATTCGGTTTTCAGTACTTC | CASSQVVLAGFGFQYF
TRBJ2-5 | few | . | TRBV28 | TGTGCCAGCCGGACGATTATAGGGGGGGGGGGCAAGTGGACCCAGTACTTC | CASRTIIGGGGKWTQYF
TRBJ2-1 | many | TRBD2 | TRBV28 | TGTGCCAGCAGTCCCCCTCCCCTAGCGGGAGGGCCCTCGAGTGATGAGCAGTTCTTC | CASSPPPLAGGPSSDEQFF
TRBJ2-5 | many | . | TRBV7-9 | TGTGCCAGCAGCCTAATAGCGGAACAAGAGACCCAGTACTTC | CASSLIAEQETQYF
TRBJ2-6 | few | . | TRBV12-3/TRBV12-4 | TGTGCCGCCGGCGACTCTGGGGCCAACGTCCTGACTTTC | CAAGDSGANVLTF
TRBJ1-2 | many | TRBD1 | TRBV28 | TGTGCCAGCAGGACTCTCCTACTCACCGGGACAGGGTATCATGGCTACACCTTC | CASRTLLLTGTGYHGYTF
TRBJ2-7 | many | . | TRBV11-2 | TGTGCCAGCAGCTTCCGTAGTAGTCGCCTTTCCTACGAGCAGTACTTC | CASSFRSSRLSYEQYF
TRBJ1-5 | . | TRBD1 | TRBV20-1 | TGCAGTGCTAGGACGGACAGGACAGGGGGCAATCAGCCCCAGCATTTT | CSARTDRTGGNQPQHF
TRBJ2-3 | many | TRBD2 | TRBV9 | TGTGCCAGCAGCGTAGCTTCCGGGACTAGCGACAGCACAGATACGCAGTATTTT | CASSVASGTSDSTDTQYF
TRBJ1-5 | many | . | TRBV30 | TGTGCCTGGAGTGGGACAGTACTGAATCAGCCCCAGCATTTT | CAWSGTVLNQPQHF